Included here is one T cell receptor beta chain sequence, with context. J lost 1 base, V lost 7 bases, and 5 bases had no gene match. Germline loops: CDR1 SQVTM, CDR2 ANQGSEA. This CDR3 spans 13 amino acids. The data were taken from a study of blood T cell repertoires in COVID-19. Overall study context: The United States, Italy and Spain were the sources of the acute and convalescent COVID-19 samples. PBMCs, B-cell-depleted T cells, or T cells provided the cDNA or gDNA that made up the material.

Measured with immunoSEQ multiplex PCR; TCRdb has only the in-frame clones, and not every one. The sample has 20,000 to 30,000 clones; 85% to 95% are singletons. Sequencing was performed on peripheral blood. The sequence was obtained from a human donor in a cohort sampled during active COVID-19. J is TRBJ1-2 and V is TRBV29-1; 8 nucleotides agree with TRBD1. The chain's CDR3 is CSAGTGSNYGYTF. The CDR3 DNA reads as TGCAGCGCAGGGACAGGAAGTAACTATGGCTACACCTTC.